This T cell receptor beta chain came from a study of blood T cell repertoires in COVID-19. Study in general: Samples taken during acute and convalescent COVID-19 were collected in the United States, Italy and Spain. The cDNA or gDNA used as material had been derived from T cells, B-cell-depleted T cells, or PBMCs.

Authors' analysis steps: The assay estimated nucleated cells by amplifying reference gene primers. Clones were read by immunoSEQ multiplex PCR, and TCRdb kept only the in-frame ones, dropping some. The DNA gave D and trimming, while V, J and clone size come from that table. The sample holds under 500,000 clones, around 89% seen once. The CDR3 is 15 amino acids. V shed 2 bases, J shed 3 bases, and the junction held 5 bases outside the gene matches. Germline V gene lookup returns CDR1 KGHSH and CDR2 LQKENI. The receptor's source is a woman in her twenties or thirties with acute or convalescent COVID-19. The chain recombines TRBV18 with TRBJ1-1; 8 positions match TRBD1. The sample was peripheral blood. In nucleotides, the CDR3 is TGTGCCAGCTCACCATATGAGGACAGGGACACTGAAGCTTTCTTT. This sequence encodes CASSPYEDRDTEAFF.